Below are 31 T cell receptor beta chains sequenced from a single sample in a study of molecular identifiers for immune sequencing clone quantification. Via MiXCR, TCRdb re-called the PCR reads, giving one row per CDR3 protein. The sample yields approximately 630,000 distinct CDR3 sequences, about 25% seen once. Sequenced sample: naive CD8+ T cells from blood, with Jurkat cell RNA spiked in. Stated subset: FACS-sorted CD8+CD4-CCR7+CD45RA+ naive T cells. The receptor source for this set is a human donor in good health. Some libraries in this study had Jurkat cell RNA spiked in.

The chain links TRBV28 to TRBJ1-1; D is undetermined. Germline lookup yields CDR1 MDHEN and CDR2 SYDVKM. This CDR3 has 15 residues. V was clipped by 6 bases and J by 2 bases, with 16 bases between them. The CDR3 is CASSLLGITNTEAFF. The CDR3 DNA is TGTGCCAGCAGCCTACTTGGAATTACCAACACTGAAGCTTTCTTT.

This clonotype was observed at least ten times. The V call is TRBV7-9, the J call TRBJ2-3, with D maybe TRBD2 (6 bases). Looked up from germline, CDR1 is SEHNR and CDR2 is FQNEAQ (reference sequence). This CDR3 contains 14 residues. The V and J ends lost 6 bases and 1 base respectively, with 11 bases between them. CDR3 nucleotide sequence: TGTGCCAGCAGTTTGGGACTGGGCACAGATACGCAGTATTTT. Encoded protein: CASSLGLGTDTQYF. Using reference TRBV7-9 and TRBJ2-3 for the parts outside the CDR3, the full variable domain is DTGVSQNPRHKITKRGQNVTFRCDPISEHNRLYWYRQTLGQGPEFLTYFQNEAQLEKSRLLSDRFSAERPKGSFSTLEIQRTEQGDSAMYLCASSLGLGTDTQYFGPGTRLTVL.

This clonotype was seen many times. V and J are TRBV13 and TRBJ2-3; no reliable D call. Germline CDR1 reads PRHDT; CDR2 reads FYEKMQ (reference sequence). V was pared by 5 bases and J by 2 bases, with 20 bases between. This CDR3 has 17 amino acids. The chain's CDR3 is CASSPRLWVALTDTQYF. The CDR3 coding sequence is TGTGCCAGCAGCCCGAGGTTGTGGGTAGCACTCACAGATACGCAGTATTTT.

This chain links TRBV5-4 with TRBJ2-3; 8 bases align to TRBD2. The V gene end was trimmed by 4 bases and the J gene end by 4 bases; junction bases not matched to a gene: 11. Per germline, CDR1 SGHNT and CDR2 YYREEE (reference sequence). This CDR3 is built from 16 residues. The CDR3, as DNA: TGTGCCAGCAGCCCTGAGCGGGAGACCCGCGCAGATACGCAGTATTTT. Its protein product is CASSPERETRADTQYF.

On this clonotype: With a much larger clone just one base away, this may be a read error. DNA for the CDR3: TGTGCCAGCAAAGGACTGTCATCTAACTGTGGCTACACCTTC. Translation: CASKGLSSNCGYTF. This chain joins TRBV12-3 or TRBV12-4 and TRBJ1-2; D gene uncertain. The CDR3 totals 14 residues.

About this clonotype itself: A much larger clone is a single base away; this may be a read error. This chain joins TRBV4-1 and TRBJ2-7; TRBD1 might be the D (6 bases). Germline V lookup: CDR1 MGHRA, CDR2 YSYEKL. With 2 bases removed from V and 3 bases from J, the gap between germline ends came to 14 bases. CDR3 length: 15 residues. CDR3 DNA sequence: TGCGCCAGCAGCCAATGGACAGAGGCGAGCTACGAGCAGTACTTC. This translates into CASSQWTEASYEQYF.

This sequence joins TRBV27 and TRBJ2-3; no clear D gene. Trimming cost V 6 bases and J 2 bases, with 12 bases left between them. Germline V lookup: CDR1 MNHEY, CDR2 SMNVEV (reference sequence). This CDR3 comprises 14 residues. The CDR3: CASSIVPSTDTQYF. DNA of the CDR3: TGTGCCAGCAGCATCGTACCTTCCACAGATACGCAGTATTTT.

This clonotype was counted at least ten times. The CDR3 here is CASSQEGRDNQPQHF. As DNA, the CDR3 is TGCGCCAGCAGCCAAGAGGGCAGAGACAATCAGCCCCAGCATTTT. The chain recombines TRBV4-1 with TRBJ1-5; D is unresolved. V was trimmed by 0 bases and J by 3 bases, leaving 9 bases between them. Germline V gene data show CDR1 as MGHRA and CDR2 as YSYEKL. The CDR3 sequence is 15 residues long.

This clonotype was detected a few times. The rearrangement links TRBV9 to TRBJ2-1, with 7 bases matching TRBD1. This CDR3 is 13 amino acids long. CDR1 and CDR2 from the germline V gene are SGDLS and YYNGEE. After removal of 4 bases from V and 6 bases from J, the junction contained 4 bases not matched to a gene. This CDR3 is CASSKGQSNEQFF. CDR3 nucleotides: TGTGCCAGCAGCAAGGGACAGTCCAATGAGCAGTTCTTC. Full variable domain (missing parts from reference TRBV9 and TRBJ2-1): DSGVTQTPKHLITATGQRVTLRCSPRSGDLSVYWYQQSLDQGLQFLIQYYNGEERAKGNILERFSAQQFPDLHSELNLSSLELGDSALYFCASSKGQSNEQFFGPGTRLTVL.

This clonotype was counted only a few times. The gene calls are TRBV6-5 and TRBJ2-2; D remains unclear. The germline V gene has CDR1 MNHEY and CDR2 SVGAGI. This CDR3 contains 15 residues. Deletions cut 2 bases from V and 1 base from J, with 8 bases between. The CDR3: CASSYPWENTGELFF. The DNA for the CDR3 is TGTGCCAGCAGTTACCCCTGGGAGAACACCGGGGAGCTGTTTTTT.

Note on this clonotype: Being one base from a much bigger clone, this may be a read error. The chain recombines TRBV27 with TRBJ2-7; weak D call: TRBD2 (6 bases). Germline values: CDR1 MNHEY, CDR2 SMNVEV (reference sequence). This CDR3 spans 13 amino acids. CDR3 bases: TGTGCCAGCAGTTTAGCGGGGCCGGGCGAGCGGTACTTC. It yields the protein CASSLAGPGERYF.

This clonotype was detected only a few times. The chain has TRBV7-2 and TRBJ1-5; D possibly corresponds to TRBD1 (5 bases). Germline V gene data show CDR1 as SGHTA and CDR2 as FQGNSA. The CDR3 sequence is 13 residues long. Between the trimmed V and J ends, which lost 5 bases and 5 bases, there was a span of 10 bases. CDR3 sequence reads: CASSPWGHQPQHF. Here the CDR3 DNA reads TGTGCCAGCAGCCCCTGGGGACATCAGCCCCAGCATTTT.

This clonotype was seen at least ten times. The chain joins TRBV5-6 to TRBJ2-3; 8 nucleotides agree with TRBD2. Trimming took 0 bases from V and 3 from J; bases not matched to a gene: 12. Germline V lookup: CDR1 SGHDT, CDR2 YYEEEE. The CDR3 runs 18 residues. The CDR3 sequence: CASSLGPMAAGETDTQYF. The CDR3 DNA is TGTGCCAGCAGCTTGGGCCCAATGGCAGCGGGGGAGACAGATACGCAGTATTTT.

This chain uses TRBV9 with TRBJ2-3; possible D gene TRBD1, 6 bases. Germline V gene sequence: CDR1 SGDLS, CDR2 YYNGEE. The CDR3 consists of 14 residues. Trimming pared 4 bases from V and 5 bases from J, leaving 14 bases between. The CDR3 bases are TGTGCCAGCAGCCCTCCTAGGGGGTTAGATACGCAGTATTTT. It specifies CASSPPRGLDTQYF.

This clonotype showed up just a few times. The J gene is TRBJ2-7, the V gene TRBV13, with 9 nucleotides matching TRBD1. Germline CDR1 is PRHDT and CDR2 is FYEKMQ (reference sequence). With V trimmed by 5 bases and J by 3 bases, 8 bases remained unmatched. The CDR3 sequence is 15 residues long. The CDR3 protein is CASSPGQGRVYEQYF. The CDR3 DNA reads as TGTGCCAGCAGCCCCGGACAGGGGAGGGTCTACGAGCAGTACTTC.

This clonotype was seen ten or more times. V gene TRBV4-3 combines with J gene TRBJ2-7; TRBD2 matches at 9 bases. The CDR3 is 15 residues long. The J segment lost 7 bases and the V segment lost 1 base, leaving 8 bases of the junction unmatched. Germline lookup yields CDR1 LGHNA and CDR2 YSLEER. The CDR3 region has the DNA TGCGCCAGCAGCCAAGCGGTAGCGGGGGCAGGGGAGCAGTACTTC. As protein: CASSQAVAGAGEQYF.

There are many counts of this clonotype. CDR3 residues: CASSLADRSAYEQYF. CDR3 DNA: TGTGCCAGCAGCTTGGCCGACAGGAGCGCCTACGAGCAGTACTTC. The chain is built from TRBV5-6 and TRBJ2-7, with D perhaps TRBD1 (6 bases). The germline CDR1 and CDR2 sequences are SGHDT and YYEEEE. The CDR3 covers 15 residues. Trimming shortened V by 0 bases and J by 2 bases, and 12 bases separated the two germline ends.

This clonotype showed up many times. The V and J genes are TRBV7-2 and TRBJ1-4; 7 bases match TRBD1. V shed 4 bases and J 3 bases; nucleotides not matched to a gene: 2. Germline CDR1 and CDR2: SGHTA and FQGNSA. The length of the CDR3 is 14 residues. This CDR3 reads CASSSDRSNEKLFF. As DNA, the CDR3 is TGTGCCAGCAGCTCGGACAGGTCTAATGAAAAACTGTTTTTT. The whole variable domain, remainder taken from reference TRBV7-2 and TRBJ1-4, is GAGVSQSPSNKVTEKGKDVELRCDPISGHTALYWYRQSLGQGLEFLIYFQGNSAPDKSGLPSDRFSAERTGGSVSTLTIQRTQQEDSAVYLCASSSDRSNEKLFFGSGTQLSVL.

As regards this clonotype: The missing conserved phenylalanine or tryptophan at the end of this CDR3 makes a read error likely. This chain uses TRBV9 with TRBJ2-3; 10 nucleotides align to TRBD2. Germline CDR1 is SGDLS and CDR2 is YYNGEE. This CDR3 region has 17 residues. V gave up 3 bases and J gave up 1 base; unmatched junction bases: 8. The CDR3 DNA follows: TGTGCCAGCAGCGCGCGCGCCGGGACTAGCGGCACAGATACGCAGTATCTT. This translates into CASSARAGTSGTDTQYL.

The chain employs TRBV12-3 or TRBV12-4 and TRBJ2-7; possible D gene TRBD2, 5 bases. Trimming shortened V by 3 bases and J by 0 bases, and 12 bases separated the two germline ends. The CDR3 consists of 15 residues. CDR3 amino acids: CASSLYAGSSYEQYF. The CDR3 DNA follows: TGTGCCAGCAGTTTGTACGCTGGGAGCTCCTACGAGCAGTACTTC.

The gene calls are TRBV19 and TRBJ1-4; no clear D. The length of the CDR3 is 11 residues. CDR1 is LNHDA, CDR2 SQIVND, per germline (reference sequence). The ends were cut back, 0 bases at V and 8 bases at J, with 1 base in the middle. In nucleotides, the CDR3 is TGTGCCAGTAGTATAGAGGAAAAACTGTTTTTT. Its translation: CASSIEEKLFF. Full variable domain (outside the CDR3, taken from reference TRBV19 and TRBJ1-4): DGGITQSPKYLFRKEGQNVTLSCEQNLNHDAMYWYRQDPGQGLRLIYYSQIVNDFQKGDIAEGYSVSREKKESFPLTVTSAQKNPTAFYLCASSIEEKLFFGSGTQLSVL.

Ten or more counts support this clonotype. The chain is built from TRBV30 and TRBJ2-6; TRBD1 aligns across 7 bases. Trimming removed 0 bases from V and 4 bases from J; junction bases left unmatched: 6. Germline CDR1 and CDR2: GTSNPN and SVGIG (reference sequence). This CDR3 is built from 16 residues. The CDR3 loop is CAWSVYRGPGANVLTF. The DNA for the CDR3 is TGTGCCTGGAGTGTGTACAGGGGTCCCGGGGCCAACGTCCTGACTTTC. Full variable domain (remainder filled in from reference TRBV30 and TRBJ2-6): SQTIHQWPATLVQPVGSPLSLECTVEGTSNPNLYWYRQAAGRGLQLLFYSVGIGQISSEVPQNLSASRPQDRQFILSSKKLLLSDSGFYLCAWSVYRGPGANVLTFGAGSRLTVL.

This clonotype occurred a few times. One end of the junction does not line up with germline, which may come from a read error. The chain has TRBV6-5 and TRBJ1-5; the D is unclear. The CDR3 totals 11 residues. Germline loops: CDR1 MNHEY, CDR2 SVGAGI. CDR3 protein: CTSSTNQPQHF. In DNA, the CDR3 is TGTACCAGCAGCACGAATCAGCCCCAGCATTTT.

This clonotype occurred many times. The chain combines TRBV6-5 with TRBJ2-3; TRBD2 agrees at 11 bases. V lost 1 base to trimming and J lost 0 bases; unmatched junction nucleotides: 6. Germline CDR1 is MNHEY and CDR2 is SVGAGI. This CDR3 is built from 18 residues. CDR3 residues: CASSYFSGTSGSTDTQYF. The CDR3 nucleotides read TGTGCCAGCAGTTACTTCTCAGGGACTAGCGGAAGCACAGATACGCAGTATTTT.

As DNA, the CDR3 is TGTGCCAGCAGCTTGGATTCAGGGGAGCAGGAGAGCGAGTACTTC. This gives the protein CASSLDSGEQESEYF. The genes are TRBV7-6 and TRBJ2-5, with D perhaps TRBD1 (6 bases). Per germline, CDR1 SGHVS and CDR2 FNYEAQ. The CDR3 runs 15 residues. V was shortened by 3 bases and J by 12 bases, with 23 bases between the two germline ends. The complete variable domain, with remaining parts taken from reference TRBV7-6 and TRBJ2-5, reads GAGVSQSPRYKVTKRGQDVALRCDPISGHVSLYWYRQALGQGPEFLTYFNYEAQQDKSGLPNDRFSAERPEGSISTLTIQRTEQRDSAMYRCASSLDSGEQESEYFGPGTRLLVL.

Concerning this clonotype: A junction end diverges from the germline sequence, so it may reflect a read error. This rearrangement joins TRBV20-1 to TRBJ2-7, with a tentative D call TRBD2 (6 bases). The CDR3 spans 14 residues. Germline assignment: CDR1 DFQATT and CDR2 SNEGSKA (reference sequence). CDR3 DNA sequence: TGCAGTGCTTGGACGGGAGAAGGCGGCTACGAGCAGCACTTC. This translates into CSAWTGEGGYEQHF.

The sample holds a few counts of this clonotype. The chain uses TRBV27 and TRBJ2-5, with 7 bases that match TRBD2. This CDR3 has 16 amino acids. Germline CDR1 and CDR2: MNHEY and SMNVEV (reference sequence). J gave up 3 bases and V 5 bases, and 12 bases lay outside the gene matches. CDR3 protein: CASSGAGEFVEETQYF. CDR3 bases: TGTGCCAGCAGTGGGGCGGGAGAGTTCGTTGAAGAGACCCAGTACTTC.

This clonotype was counted between two and nine times. The gene calls are TRBV6-2 or TRBV6-3 and TRBJ2-7; D remains ambiguous. Germline lookup yields CDR1 MNHEY and CDR2 SVGEGT. This CDR3 spans 13 amino acids. V lost 1 base and J 2 bases, leaving 6 bases between the germline ends. CDR3 residues: CASSYFGPYEQYF. The CDR3 DNA sequence: TGTGCCAGCAGTTACTTCGGACCCTACGAGCAGTACTTC.

As to this clonotype: A much larger clonotype is one base distant, so this may be a read error. The chain combines TRBV28 with TRBJ1-1, with TRBD1 matching over 7 bases. The germline V gene has CDR1 MDHEN and CDR2 SYDVKM. V lost 5 bases, J lost 3 bases, and 12 bases stayed unmatched. The CDR3 is 16 amino acids. CDR3 in DNA: TGTGCCAGCAGTATCCTACCAGGGGGGAAGGACACTGAAGCTTTCTTT. It encodes CASSILPGGKDTEAFF.

This chain links TRBV5-1 with TRBJ2-7; D perhaps matches TRBD1 (5 bases). V was shortened by 5 bases and J by 2 bases, with 11 bases between the two germline ends. This CDR3 spans 13 amino acids. Germline V gene sequence: CDR1 SGHRS, CDR2 YFSETQ. The CDR3 is CASRTDRTYEQYF. For the CDR3, the DNA is TGCGCCAGCAGGACAGACCGCACCTACGAGCAGTACTTC.

V usage is TRBV27 and J usage is TRBJ1-2; 8 bases are a match to TRBD1. Germline CDR1 and CDR2: MNHEY and SMNVEV (reference sequence). The CDR3 has 14 residues. V shed 4 bases and J 4 bases; nucleotides not matched to a gene: 5. The CDR3 sequence is CASSSQGAAYGYTF. In DNA, the CDR3 is TGTGCCAGCAGTTCGCAGGGGGCGGCCTATGGCTACACCTTC.